Sequencing of this TCR beta chain was carried out in a study of post-analysis software for immune sequencing data. Across the whole study: Disease courses included relapsing-remitting, secondary progressive and progressive-relapsing multiple sclerosis. General study findings and limits: Co-batched samples clustered tightly together by F measure. There were four or five TRBV segments more frequent in patients than controls, and TRBV5-6, TRBV5-1 and TRBV20-1 were among them. Multiple sclerosis patients had significantly lower normalized Chao1 diversity than controls.

Of note for this clonotype: Its antigen is undetermined.

Each TCR beta cDNA library carried unique molecular identifiers. TCRdb analysed the PCR reads with MiXCR anew, one entry per CDR3 protein. The sample holds about 810,000 distinct CDR3 sequences, approximately 57% seen once. V was cut by 5 bases and J by 0 bases, with 12 bases left in between. The CDR3 covers 15 residues. Germline V gene lookup returns CDR1 SGHVS and CDR2 FNYEAQ. The sample comprised blood. The sequence derives from a girl aged 5 to 17 with multiple sclerosis. The chain couples TRBV7-6 to TRBJ2-3; maybe TRBD2 (6 bases). Here the CDR3 reads CASSNSGASTDTQYF. The CDR3 bases are TGTGCCAGCAGCAATAGCGGAGCAAGCACAGATACGCAGTATTTT. Using reference TRBV7-6 and TRBJ2-3 for the parts outside the CDR3, the full variable domain is GAGVSQSPRYKVTKRGQDVALRCDPISGHVSLYWYRQALGQGPEFLTYFNYEAQQDKSGLPNDRFSAERPEGSISTLTIQRTEQRDSAMYRCASSNSGASTDTQYFGPGTRLTVL.